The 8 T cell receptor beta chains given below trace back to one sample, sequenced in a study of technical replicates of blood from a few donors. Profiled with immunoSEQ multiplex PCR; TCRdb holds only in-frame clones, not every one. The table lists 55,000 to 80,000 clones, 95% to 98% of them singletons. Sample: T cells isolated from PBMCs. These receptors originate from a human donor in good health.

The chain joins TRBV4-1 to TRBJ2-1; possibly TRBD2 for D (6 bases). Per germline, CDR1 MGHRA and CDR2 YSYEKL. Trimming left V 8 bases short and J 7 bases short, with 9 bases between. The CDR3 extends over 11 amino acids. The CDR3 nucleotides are TGCGCCAGCCGGGGGTCAAATGAGCAGTTCTTC. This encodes CASRGSNEQFF.

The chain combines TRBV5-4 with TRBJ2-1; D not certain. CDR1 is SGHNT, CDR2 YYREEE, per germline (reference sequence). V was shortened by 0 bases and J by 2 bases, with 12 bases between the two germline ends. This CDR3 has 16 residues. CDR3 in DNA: TGTGCCAGCAGCTTGGGAGGTAGCACAACCTACAATGAGCAGTTCTTC. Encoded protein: CASSLGGSTTYNEQFF.

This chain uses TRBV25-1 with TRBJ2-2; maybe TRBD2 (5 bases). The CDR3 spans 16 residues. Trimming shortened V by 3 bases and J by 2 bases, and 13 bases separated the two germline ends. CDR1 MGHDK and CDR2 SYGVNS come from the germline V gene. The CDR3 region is CASSEGRVRNTGELFF. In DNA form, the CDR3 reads TGTGCCAGCAGTGAGGGGAGAGTGAGAAACACCGGGGAGCTGTTTTTT.

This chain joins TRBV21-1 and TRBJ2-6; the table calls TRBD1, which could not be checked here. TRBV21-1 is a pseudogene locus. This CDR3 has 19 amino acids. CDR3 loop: CASSNLDGPNRSGANVLTF. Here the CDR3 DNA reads TGTGCCAGCAGCAATCTCGACGGACCGAACAGGAGCGGGGCCAACGTCCTGACTTTC.

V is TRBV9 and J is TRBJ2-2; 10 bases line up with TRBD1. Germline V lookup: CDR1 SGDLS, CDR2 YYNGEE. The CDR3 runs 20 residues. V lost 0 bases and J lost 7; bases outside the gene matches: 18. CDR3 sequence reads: CASSVARDRGVKWKGGELFF. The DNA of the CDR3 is TGTGCCAGCAGCGTAGCCCGGGACAGGGGCGTAAAGTGGAAAGGCGGGGAGCTGTTTTTT. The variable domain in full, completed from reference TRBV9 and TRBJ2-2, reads DSGVTQTPKHLITATGQRVTLRCSPRSGDLSVYWYQQSLDQGLQFLIQYYNGEERAKGNILERFSAQQFPDLHSELNLSSLELGDSALYFCASSVARDRGVKWKGGELFFGEGSRLTVL.

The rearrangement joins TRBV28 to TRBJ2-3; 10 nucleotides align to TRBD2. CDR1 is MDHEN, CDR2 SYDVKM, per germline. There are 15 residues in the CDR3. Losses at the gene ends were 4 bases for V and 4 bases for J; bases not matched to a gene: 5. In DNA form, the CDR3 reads TGTGCCAGCAGTTCAGCGGGGGGGGATCCAGATACGCAGTATTTT. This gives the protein CASSSAGGDPDTQYF.

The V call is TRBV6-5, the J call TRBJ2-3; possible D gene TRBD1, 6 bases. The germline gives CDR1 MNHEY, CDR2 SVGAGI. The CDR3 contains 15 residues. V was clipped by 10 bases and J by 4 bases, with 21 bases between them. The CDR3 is CATKGPRTVPDTQYF. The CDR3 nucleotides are TGTGCCACCAAGGGACCCCGGACAGTCCCAGATACGCAGTATTTT.

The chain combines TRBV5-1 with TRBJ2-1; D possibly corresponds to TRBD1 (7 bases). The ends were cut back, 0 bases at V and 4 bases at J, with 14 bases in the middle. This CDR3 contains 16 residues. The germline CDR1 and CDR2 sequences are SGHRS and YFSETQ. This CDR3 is CASSLGGTAFYNEQFF. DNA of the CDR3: TGCGCCAGCAGCTTGGGCGGGACAGCTTTTTACAATGAGCAGTTCTTC.